This TCR beta chain is from a study of blood T cells in healthy people across ages. Study-level information: Capturing about one barcoded beta molecule per two T cells was achieved by template switching. Study findings and constraints: In the absence of known donor CMV status, changes in expanded clonotypes were possibly confounded.

Regarding this clonotype: Its target is not known.

The authors ran a second PCR of about 6 to 11 cycles using a sample-barcoded 5' primer and a J-beta primer mix. A single record per CDR3 protein comes from TCRdb applying MiXCR to the 5' RACE reads. This table has about 1,500,000 distinct CDR3 sequences, around 42% appearing once. The CDR3 runs to 13 residues. Germline V gene data show CDR1 as MNHEY and CDR2 as SMNVEV (reference sequence). Trimming pared 3 bases from V and 13 bases from J, leaving 13 bases between. This TCR derives from a woman aged 18-30 years in good health. This rearrangement joins TRBV27 to TRBJ1-6; D gene unclear. Sequencing was done on a sample of blood. The CDR3 sequence: CASSFTFLAPLHF. The CDR3 DNA follows: TGTGCCAGCAGTTTTACGTTTTTAGCGCCCCTCCACTTT.